The present entry profiles one T cell receptor (beta chain) with its context. This sample is drawn from a study of technical replicates of blood from several donors. Clones were sequenced by immunoSEQ multiplex PCR, and TCRdb holds only the in-frame ones, with some missing. The sample lists about 66,000 clones, about 97% occurring once. Germline V gene lookup returns CDR1 MNHNS and CDR2 SASEGT. The trim removed 4 bases at V and 3 bases at J, leaving 4 bases unmatched. CDR3 length equals 16 residues. The genes are TRBV6-1 and TRBJ2-1; the match to TRBD2 covers 12 bases. Material: T cells isolated from PBMCs. The sequence was obtained from a human donor in good health. The CDR3 sequence is CASSGRTSGNYNEQFF. In nucleotides, the CDR3 is TGTGCCAGCAGTGGGAGGACTAGCGGGAACTACAATGAGCAGTTCTTC.